This entry features one T cell receptor beta chain sequence. No antigen is known for it. Only four of the eight donors provided a 0.5-1 mL blood sample. Only in-frame clones appear in the TCRdb table, and some are missing; sequencing was by immunoSEQ multiplex PCR. The sample has tens of thousands of clones, 94% seen once. The V end was cut by 5 bases, the J end by 4 bases, with 17 bases between. This CDR3 spans 15 amino acids. CDR1 and CDR2 from the germline V gene are LNHDA and SQIVND (reference sequence). This sample was included in a study of human thymus T cells. Study observations and caveats: Biased V and J segment usage appeared in thymus and peripheral blood.

This chain links TRBV19 with TRBJ2-5; the D gene could be TRBD1 or TRBD2 (7 bases each). Sequencing was carried out using blood. This clonotype was obtained from a boy under two years old with a congenital heart defect but otherwise immunologically healthy. Here the CDR3 DNA reads TGTGCCAGTAGTTTAGGAGTCAGGGGGGGAGAGACCCAGTACTTC. It specifies CASSLGVRGGETQYF.